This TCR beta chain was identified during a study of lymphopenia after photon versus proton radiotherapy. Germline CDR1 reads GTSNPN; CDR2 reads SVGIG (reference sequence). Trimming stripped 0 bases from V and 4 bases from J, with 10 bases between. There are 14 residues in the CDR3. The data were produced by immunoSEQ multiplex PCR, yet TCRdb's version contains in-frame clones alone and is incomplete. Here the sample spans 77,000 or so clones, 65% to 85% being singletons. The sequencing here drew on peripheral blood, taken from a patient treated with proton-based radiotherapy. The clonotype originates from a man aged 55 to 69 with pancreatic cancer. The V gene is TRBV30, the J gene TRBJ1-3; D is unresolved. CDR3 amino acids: CAWSVLGFGNTIYF. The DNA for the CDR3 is TGTGCCTGGAGTGTTTTAGGTTTCGGAAACACCATATATTTT.